This T cell receptor (beta chain) was recovered during a study of OX40 agonist ivuxolimab in advanced cancers. Germline V gene lookup returns CDR1 MDHEN and CDR2 SYDVKM. V was pared by 4 bases and J by 0 bases, with 0 bases of the junction left unmatched. CDR3 size: 15 residues. Regarding the study as a whole: At doses 0.1 to 3.0 mg/kg, CD4+ and CD8+ clones expanded.

Produced via immunoSEQ multiplex PCR; TCRdb's table is partial and in-frame only. The table records about 76,000 clones, more than 85% of them present only once. As for this clone: What it binds is not known.

The input for sequencing was CD4+ or CD8+ T cells sorted from blood, taken in a trial of the OX40 agonist ivuxolimab. The receptor was derived from an adult with an advanced solid tumor such as melanoma, head and neck, liver or kidney cancer. The chain couples TRBV28 to TRBJ2-6; TRBD1 aligns across 7 bases. For the CDR3, the DNA is TGTGCCAGCAGTTCAGGGGGCTCTGGGGCCAACGTCCTGACTTTC. Protein: CASSSGGSGANVLTF.